This is a list of T cell receptor beta chains from one sample in a study of blood T cell repertoires in COVID-19. Method: immunoSEQ multiplex PCR; TCRdb's copy keeps in-frame clones and lacks some. The table lists 250,000 to 350,000 clones, approximately 84% of them singletons. The specimen was peripheral blood. These receptors all come from a human donor with COVID-19, enrolled during active disease. The donor label of this sample is uncertain. The CDR3 runs from the conserved cysteine through the conserved F or W.

CASGLFPSGYGYTF TRBV12-5
CASSFSRGSPLHF TRBV27
CASSLRVISYEQYF TRBV28
CASSPPPAEGNEQFF TRBV7-9
CASSRGPSSYEQYF TRBV6-5
CASSVQGNTEAFF TRBV9
CASTSGQGEQPQHF TRBV2
CARGGILFSLTSSSYEQYF TRBV19
CASRRQGASGEQFF TRBV7-2
CASSRQGAVYEQYF TRBV19
CASSSPQGARDEQYF TRBV5-1
CASSFGTSVSDEQFF TRBV28
CASSLPGLPTGTDTQYF TRBV27
CASSLPGMYEQYF TRBV3-1/TRBV3-2
CAISEDRGGEKLFF TRBV10-3
CASSLGTGDTYEQYF TRBV7-7
CASRKDRATGELFF TRBV6-4
CASSQEEGFTDTQYF TRBV3-1/TRBV3-2
CAWSPYSNQPQHF TRBV30
CASSPDTVDIQYF TRBV5-4
CASKRGGSNQPQHF TRBV3-1/TRBV3-2
CASSLSSGRADGYTF TRBV28
CASSFGSGSTDTQYF TRBV28
CASSARGAATYEQYF TRBV6-2/TRBV6-3
CASSYDASTDTQYF TRBV6-2/TRBV6-3
CASSVEEQTDTQYF TRBV9
CASTSRPPTSGTYNEQFF TRBV19
CASSPSGTEGNEQFF TRBV28
CASSRGGQGVTYEQYF TRBV9
CASSTDRRGLYGYTF TRBV19
CASSDVPGPNQPQHF TRBV2
CASSLGGRNTQYF TRBV5-4
CASSYYKLAGLTDTQYF TRBV5-6
CASSWAAGNTEAFF TRBV6-5